This record concerns one TCR beta chain sequence. Its specificity is unknown. The data belong to a study of graft-versus-host responses after intestinal transplantation. On the study more broadly: Recipients had transplants, and these were multivisceral, liver-intestinal, or isolated intestinal. After anti-thymocyte globulin induction, recipients took tacrolimus and steroids for roughly three years. Study-wide results and limits: The study found high graft-versus-host to host-versus-graft clonal ratios in allografts of patients with graft-donor T cell macrochimerism. Ileal or blood samples showed some GvH clones first, and such clones were also found in recipient marrow.

V gave up 3 bases and J gave up 8 bases; unmatched junction bases: 13. Per the germline V gene, CDR1 is SGDLS and CDR2 is YYNGEE. This CDR3 spans 15 amino acids. The method was immunoSEQ multiplex PCR; TCRdb's version includes in-frame clones alone and lacks a portion of them. The data hold about 97,000 clones, with around 90% observed a single time. This chain joins TRBV9 and TRBJ1-2, with 7 bases identical to TRBD1. This TCR derives from a human patient who received an intestinal transplant, so some T cells may come from the graft donor. Material: PBMCs, obtained 450 to 480 days after intestinal transplant. CDR3 in DNA: TGTGCCAGCAGCGGATTAGGACAGGCCGCCTCGGGCTACACCTTC. Translating it yields CASSGLGQAASGYTF.